The following is a T cell receptor beta chain sequence with its context. Its antigen remains unknown. Assay used: immunoSEQ multiplex PCR; TCRdb lists only in-frame clones, some missing. The table includes more than 55,000 clones, under 90% detected once. These data originate in a study of a mutant IDH1 vaccine in newly diagnosed glioma. Time point of the sample: week 35, safety follow-up. In the vaccine, a single dose held 300 ug of the mutant IDH1 20-mer peptide, along with topical imiquimod. The CDR3 loop spans 16 amino acids. Germline lookup yields CDR1 LNHDA and CDR2 SQIVND (reference sequence). Unmatched junction bases numbered 4, after V lost 1 base and J lost 2 bases.

The sequencing used PBMCs, collected from a glioma patient whose treatment included an IDH1 peptide vaccine. The receptor was isolated from a young man with glioma. The chain employs TRBV19 and TRBJ2-3, with 9 bases fitting TRBD2. The CDR3 DNA sequence: TGTGCCAGTAGTATAGGGATAGCGGGGGTCACAGATACGCAGTATTTT. Protein product: CASSIGIAGVTDTQYF.